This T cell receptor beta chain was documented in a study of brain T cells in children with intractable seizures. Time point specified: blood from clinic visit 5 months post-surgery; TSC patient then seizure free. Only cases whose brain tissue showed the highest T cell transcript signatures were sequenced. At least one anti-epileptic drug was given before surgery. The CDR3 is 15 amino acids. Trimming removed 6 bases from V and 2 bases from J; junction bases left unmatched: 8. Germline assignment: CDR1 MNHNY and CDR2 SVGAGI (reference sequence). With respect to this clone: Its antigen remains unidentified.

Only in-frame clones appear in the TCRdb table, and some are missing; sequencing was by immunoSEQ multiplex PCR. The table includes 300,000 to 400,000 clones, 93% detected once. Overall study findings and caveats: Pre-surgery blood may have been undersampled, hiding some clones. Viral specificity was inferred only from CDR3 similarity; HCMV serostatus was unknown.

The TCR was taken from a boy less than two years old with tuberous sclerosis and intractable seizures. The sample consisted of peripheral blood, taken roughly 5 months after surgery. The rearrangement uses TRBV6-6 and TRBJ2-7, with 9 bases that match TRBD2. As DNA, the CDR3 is TGTGCCAGCAGCCGCGAGGGCGGGAGGGCCTACGAGCAGTACTTC. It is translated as CASSREGGRAYEQYF.